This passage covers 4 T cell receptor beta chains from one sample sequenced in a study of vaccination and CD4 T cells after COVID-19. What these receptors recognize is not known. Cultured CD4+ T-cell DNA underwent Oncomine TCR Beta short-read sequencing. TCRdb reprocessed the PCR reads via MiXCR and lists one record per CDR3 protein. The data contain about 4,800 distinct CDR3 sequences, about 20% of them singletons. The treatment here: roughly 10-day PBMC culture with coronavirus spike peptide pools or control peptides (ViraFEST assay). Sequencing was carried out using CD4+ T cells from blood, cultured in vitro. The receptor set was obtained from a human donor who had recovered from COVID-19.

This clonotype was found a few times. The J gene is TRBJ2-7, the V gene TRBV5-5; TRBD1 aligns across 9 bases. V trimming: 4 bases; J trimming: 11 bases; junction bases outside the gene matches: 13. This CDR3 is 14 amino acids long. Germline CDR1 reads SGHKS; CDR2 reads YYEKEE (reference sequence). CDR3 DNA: TGTGCCAGCAGCATTCAGCCGGGACAGGGTGTCGAGTACTTC. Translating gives CASSIQPGQGVEYF.

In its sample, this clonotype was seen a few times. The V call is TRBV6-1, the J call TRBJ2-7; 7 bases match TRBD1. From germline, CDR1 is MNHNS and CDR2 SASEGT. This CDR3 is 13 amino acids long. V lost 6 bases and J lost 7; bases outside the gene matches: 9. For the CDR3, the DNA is TGTGCCAGCAGCTTGACAGGGCCCGAGGAGCAGTACTTC. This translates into CASSLTGPEEQYF.

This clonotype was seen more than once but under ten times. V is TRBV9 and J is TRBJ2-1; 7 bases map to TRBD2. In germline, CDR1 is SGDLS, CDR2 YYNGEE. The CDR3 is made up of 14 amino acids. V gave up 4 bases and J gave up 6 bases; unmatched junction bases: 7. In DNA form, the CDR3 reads TGTGCCAGCAGCACGCGGACGGGGGGCAATGAGCAGTTCTTC. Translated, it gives CASSTRTGGNEQFF.

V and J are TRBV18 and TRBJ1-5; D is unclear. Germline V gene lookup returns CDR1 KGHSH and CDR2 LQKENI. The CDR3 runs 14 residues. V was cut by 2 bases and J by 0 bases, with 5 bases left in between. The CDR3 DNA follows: TGTGCCAGCTCACCAGTTGATAGCAATCAGCCCCAGCATTTT. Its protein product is CASSPVDSNQPQHF.